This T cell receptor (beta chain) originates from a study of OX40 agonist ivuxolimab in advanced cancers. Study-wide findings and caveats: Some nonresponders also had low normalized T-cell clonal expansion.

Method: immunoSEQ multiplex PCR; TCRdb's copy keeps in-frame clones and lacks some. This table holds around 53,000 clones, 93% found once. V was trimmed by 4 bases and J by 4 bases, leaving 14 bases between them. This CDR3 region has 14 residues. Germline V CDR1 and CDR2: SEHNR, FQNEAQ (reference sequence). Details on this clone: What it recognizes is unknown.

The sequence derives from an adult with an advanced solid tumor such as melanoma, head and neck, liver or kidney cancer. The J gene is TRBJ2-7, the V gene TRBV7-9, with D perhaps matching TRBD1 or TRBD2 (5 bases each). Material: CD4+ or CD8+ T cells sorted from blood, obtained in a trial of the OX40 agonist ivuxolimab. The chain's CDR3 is CASSSDWDLYEQYF. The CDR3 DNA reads TGTGCCAGCAGCTCCGACTGGGACCTTTACGAGCAGTACTTC.